This T cell receptor (beta chain) was found in a study of blood T cell repertoires in COVID-19. The wider study: In each case, the material was cDNA or gDNA derived from T cells, B-cell-depleted T cells, or PBMCs.

Germline CDR1 reads LNHDA; CDR2 reads SQIVND (reference sequence). The CDR3 totals 13 residues. Trimming at V came to 6 bases and at J to 5 bases, leaving 6 bases not matched to a gene. This clone came up many times. Generated by immunoSEQ multiplex PCR, the TCRdb table keeps only in-frame clones and is missing some. The data contain 150,000 to 200,000 clones, 80% of them singletons. The origin of this receptor is a woman in her sixties who had recovered from COVID-19. Sequences were obtained from PBMCs or T cells enriched from blood (not recorded which). The rearrangement joins TRBV19 to TRBJ2-7; TRBD2 matches 8 bases. Here the CDR3 reads CASRVSGAHEQYF. CDR3 nucleotide sequence: TGTGCCAGTAGGGTTAGCGGGGCCCACGAGCAGTACTTC.